One and the same sample provided the 14 T cell receptor beta chains below, sequenced in a study of cytomegalovirus exposure and HLA in healthy donors. Sequencing used immunoSEQ multiplex PCR; TCRdb keeps in-frame clones, though not all of them. Among over 75,000 clones listed, 85% were seen once. Source material: PBMCs. All receptors come from a man aged 18 to 30 in good health and CMV-seropositive.

CDR3 loop: CASSDQGGSYEQYF. The CDR3 DNA follows: TGTGCCAGCAGTGATCAAGGGGGTTCCTACGAGCAGTACTTC. The chain couples TRBV6-1 to TRBJ2-7; tentative D call: TRBD1 (6 bases). Germline-derived CDR1 and CDR2 are MNHNS and SASEGT. The CDR3 covers 14 residues. V lost 3 bases to trimming and J lost 1 base, with 10 bases between them.

The chain combines TRBV7-8 with TRBJ1-4; unclear D gene. V lost 5 bases and J lost 0, with 19 bases in between. CDR3 size: 18 residues. CDR1 is SGHVS, CDR2 FQNEAQ, per germline. The chain's CDR3 is CASSPSFQLPATNEKLFF. The CDR3 DNA sequence: TGTGCCAGCAGCCCCTCTTTTCAGTTACCTGCAACTAATGAAAAACTGTTTTTT.

V usage is TRBV11-3 and J usage is TRBJ1-5; 7 bases align to TRBD1. The V and J ends lost 6 bases and 6 bases, in that order; junction bases with no gene match: 2. Germline V CDR1 and CDR2: SGHNT, YENEEA. The CDR3 consists of 12 residues. The CDR3 sequence: CASRGGSQPQHF. CDR3 sequence (DNA): TGTGCCAGCAGAGGGGGCAGTCAGCCCCAGCATTTT.

This clone was observed once. The chain links TRBV28 to TRBJ2-7, with D unresolved. CDR1 MDHEN and CDR2 SYDVKM come from the germline V gene. The CDR3 covers 12 residues. Between the trimmed V and J ends, which lost 3 bases and 4 bases, there was a span of 7 bases. The CDR3 coding sequence is TGTGCCAGCAGTTTGTCTTTTTACGAGCAGTACTTC. It is translated as CASSLSFYEQYF.

This clone appeared once. The genes are TRBV30 and TRBJ1-3, with 7 bases lining up with TRBD1. Germline V lookup: CDR1 GTSNPN, CDR2 SVGIG (reference sequence). The CDR3 runs to 20 residues. V trimming: 0 bases; J trimming: 0 bases; junction bases outside the gene matches: 17. The CDR3 DNA sequence: TGTGCCTGGAGTGTATCAGGGGGGTCGGCGGCCGGAAGCTCTGGAAACACCATATATTTT. Translated, it gives CAWSVSGGSAAGSSGNTIYF.

The chain links TRBV6-1 to TRBJ2-1, with TRBD2 identical over 11 bases. The junction had 9 bases not matched to a gene; V was cut back by 3 bases and J by 8 bases. The CDR3 consists of 16 residues. Germline loops: CDR1 MNHNS, CDR2 SASEGT. CDR3 coding DNA: TGTGCCAGCAGTGACCCTGGACTAGCGGGTCCAGATGAGCAGTTCTTC. Translated, it gives CASSDPGLAGPDEQFF.

This chain joins TRBV7-9 and TRBJ2-4; 7 bases fit TRBD1. Trimming took 1 base from V and 5 from J; bases not matched to a gene: 8. CDR3 length: 16 amino acids. CDR1 is SEHNR, CDR2 FQNEAQ, per germline (reference sequence). The CDR3 DNA is TGTGCCAGCAGCTTAGGGCCTGGACAGGTAGAAAACATTCAGTACTTC. Protein sequence: CASSLGPGQVENIQYF.

The chain recombines TRBV6-6 with TRBJ2-7, with 7 positions matching TRBD1. The CDR3 sequence is 14 residues long. Losses at the gene ends were 1 base for V and 2 bases for J; bases not matched to a gene: 2. The V gene's germline CDR1 is MNHNY and CDR2 SVGAGI (reference sequence). The CDR3 is CASSYLGQAYEQYF. The CDR3 nucleotides read TGTGCCAGCAGTTACTTAGGACAGGCCTACGAGCAGTACTTC.

V and J are TRBV7-9 and TRBJ2-7; 8 positions match TRBD2. Germline lookup yields CDR1 SEHNR and CDR2 FQNEAQ (reference sequence). CDR3 length equals 16 residues. V was clipped by 3 bases and J by 6 bases; unmatched bases: 13. In nucleotides, the CDR3 is TGTGCCAGCAGCTTCGACTATAGCGGGGACCCATCCGAGCAGTACTTC. Protein sequence: CASSFDYSGDPSEQYF.

The chain carries TRBV30 and TRBJ2-7, with D perhaps TRBD2 (6 bases). The CDR3 contains 16 residues. Germline CDR1 and CDR2: GTSNPN and SVGIG (reference sequence). Trimming removed 3 bases at V and 5 bases at J, with 23 bases between. The CDR3 bases are TGTGCCTGGAGGGATACCGGGACTTTGAGAGTGGACGAGCAGTACGTC. It encodes CAWRDTGTLRVDEQYV.

The gene calls are TRBV9 and TRBJ2-3; 13 nucleotides align to TRBD2. CDR1 SGDLS and CDR2 YYNGEE come from the germline V gene. V gave up 0 bases and J gave up 0 bases; unmatched junction bases: 10. This CDR3 is built from 20 residues. In DNA, the CDR3 is TGTGCCAGCAGCGTAGGTGGACTAGCGGGGGTGGGCGCTAGCACAGATACGCAGTATTTT. This codes for CASSVGGLAGVGASTDTQYF.

The chain has TRBV18 and TRBJ1-1, with TRBD1 as a possible D gene (5 bases). There are 14 residues in the CDR3. Germline V gene data show CDR1 as KGHSH and CDR2 as LQKENI. Trimming removed 3 bases from V and 5 bases from J, with 13 bases in between. CDR3 DNA: TGTGCCAGCTCACCTTTGGGGGGTCGTACTGAAGCTTTCTTT. This codes for CASSPLGGRTEAFF.

The chain joins TRBV10-1 to TRBJ2-7; 11 bases fit TRBD2. Trimming took 6 bases from V and 5 from J; bases not matched to a gene: 9. This CDR3 is 15 amino acids long. Per germline, CDR1 WNHNN and CDR2 SYGVQD (reference sequence). The CDR3 DNA is TGCGCCAGCAGCCATAGCGGGAGGGCCAGGGACGAGCAGTACGTC. It translates to CASSHSGRARDEQYV.

V usage is TRBV5-1 and J usage is TRBJ2-2; TRBD1 agrees at 9 bases. The V gene's germline CDR1 is SGHRS and CDR2 YFSETQ. The CDR3 consists of 15 residues. J gave up 6 bases and V 1 base, and 4 bases lay outside the gene matches. Here the CDR3 DNA reads TGCGCCAGCAGCTTGACAGGGGGCGCGGCCGGGGAGCTGTTTTTT. Residues: CASSLTGGAAGELFF.